This T cell receptor beta chain was profiled in a study of vaccination and CD4 T cells after COVID-19. Stated treatment: approximately 9-day PBMC culture with coronavirus spike peptide pools or control peptides (ViraFEST assay). The CDR3 is 16 residues long. Germline-derived CDR1 and CDR2 are DFQATT and SNEGSKA (reference sequence). The germline V and J ends were trimmed by 5 bases and 0 bases, with 17 bases remaining between them. The Oncomine TCR Beta short-read assay was applied to DNA of cultured CD4+ T cells. Each CDR3 protein is one row after TCRdb ran MiXCR on the PCR reads. The sample holds 24,000 or so distinct CDR3 sequences, around 54% seen once. This clonotype was picked up a small number of times. Its antigen is still unknown.

V and J are TRBV20-1 and TRBJ1-5; tentative D call: TRBD1 (5 bases). Sequenced material: CD4+ T cells from blood, cultured in vitro. This TCR was sampled from a human donor who had recovered from COVID-19. The CDR3 loop is CSASVGTGYSNQPQHF. The CDR3 DNA reads TGCAGTGCTTCTGTGGGGACGGGTTATAGCAATCAGCCCCAGCATTTT.